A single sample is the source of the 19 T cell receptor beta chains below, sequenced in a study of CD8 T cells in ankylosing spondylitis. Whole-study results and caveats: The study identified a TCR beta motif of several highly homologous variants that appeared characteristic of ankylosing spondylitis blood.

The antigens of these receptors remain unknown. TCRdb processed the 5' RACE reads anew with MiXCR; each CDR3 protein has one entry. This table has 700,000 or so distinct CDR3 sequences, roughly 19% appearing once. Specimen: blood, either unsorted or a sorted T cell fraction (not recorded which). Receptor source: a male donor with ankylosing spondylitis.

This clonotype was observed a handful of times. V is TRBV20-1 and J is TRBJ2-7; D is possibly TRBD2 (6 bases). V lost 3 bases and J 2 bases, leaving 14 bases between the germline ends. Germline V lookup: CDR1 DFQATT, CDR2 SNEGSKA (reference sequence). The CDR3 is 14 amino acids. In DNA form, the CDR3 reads TGCAGTGCTAGGCCGATTAGCGGTGCCTACGAGCAGTACTTC. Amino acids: CSARPISGAYEQYF.

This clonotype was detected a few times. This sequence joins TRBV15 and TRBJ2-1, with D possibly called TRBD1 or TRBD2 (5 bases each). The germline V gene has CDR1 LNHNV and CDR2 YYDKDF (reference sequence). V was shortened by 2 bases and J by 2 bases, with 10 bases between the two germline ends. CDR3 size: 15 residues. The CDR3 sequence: CATSRRDGAYNEQFF. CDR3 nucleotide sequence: TGTGCCACCAGCAGAAGGGACGGAGCCTACAATGAGCAGTTCTTC.

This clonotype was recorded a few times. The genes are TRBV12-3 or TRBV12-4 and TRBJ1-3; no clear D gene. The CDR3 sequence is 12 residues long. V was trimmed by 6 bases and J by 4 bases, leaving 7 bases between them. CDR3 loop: CASRIGGNTIYF. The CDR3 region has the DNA TGTGCCAGCAGGATAGGGGGAAACACCATATATTTT.

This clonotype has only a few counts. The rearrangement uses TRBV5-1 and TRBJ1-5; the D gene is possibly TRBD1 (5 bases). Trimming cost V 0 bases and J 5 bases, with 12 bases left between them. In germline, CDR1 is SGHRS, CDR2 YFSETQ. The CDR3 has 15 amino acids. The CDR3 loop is CASSLGGTDDQPQHF. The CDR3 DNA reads TGCGCCAGCAGCTTGGGGGGGACGGACGATCAGCCCCAGCATTTT.

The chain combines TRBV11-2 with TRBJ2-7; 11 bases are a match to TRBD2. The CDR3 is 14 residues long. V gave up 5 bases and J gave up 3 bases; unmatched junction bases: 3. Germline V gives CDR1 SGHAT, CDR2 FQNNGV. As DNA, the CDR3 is TGTGCCAGCAGCGTACTAGCGGGGGTCTACGAGCAGTACTTC. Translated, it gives CASSVLAGVYEQYF.

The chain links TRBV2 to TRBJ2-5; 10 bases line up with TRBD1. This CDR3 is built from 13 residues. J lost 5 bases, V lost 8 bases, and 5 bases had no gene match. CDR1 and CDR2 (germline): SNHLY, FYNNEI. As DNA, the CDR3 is TGTGCCAGCGTCCGGGACAGGGGTGAGACCCAGTACTTC. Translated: CASVRDRGETQYF.

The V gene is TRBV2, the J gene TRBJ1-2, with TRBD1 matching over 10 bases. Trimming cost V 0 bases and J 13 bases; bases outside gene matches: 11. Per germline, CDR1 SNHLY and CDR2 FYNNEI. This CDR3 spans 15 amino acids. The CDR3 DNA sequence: TGTGCCAGCAGTGAAGCGACAGGGGGCGGGCCCCTGATCACCTTC. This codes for CASSEATGGGPLITF.

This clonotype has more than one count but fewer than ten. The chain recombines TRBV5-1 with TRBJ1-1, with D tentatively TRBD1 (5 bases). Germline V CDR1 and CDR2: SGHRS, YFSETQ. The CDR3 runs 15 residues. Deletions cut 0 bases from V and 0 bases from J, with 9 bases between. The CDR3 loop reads CASSLAGAVNTEAFF. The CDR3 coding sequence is TGCGCCAGCAGCTTGGCCGGGGCTGTGAACACTGAAGCTTTCTTT.

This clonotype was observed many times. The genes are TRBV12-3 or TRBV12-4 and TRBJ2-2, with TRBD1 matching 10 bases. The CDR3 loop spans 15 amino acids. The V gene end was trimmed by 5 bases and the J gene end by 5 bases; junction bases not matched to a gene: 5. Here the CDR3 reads CASSLGTGVTGELFF. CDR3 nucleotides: TGTGCCAGCAGTCTCGGGACAGGGGTGACCGGGGAGCTGTTTTTT.

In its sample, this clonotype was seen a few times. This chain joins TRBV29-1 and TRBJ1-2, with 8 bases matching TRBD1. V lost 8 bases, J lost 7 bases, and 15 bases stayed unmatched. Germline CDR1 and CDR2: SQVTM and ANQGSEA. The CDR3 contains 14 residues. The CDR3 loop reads CSSFQGASTRGYTF. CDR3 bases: TGCAGCTCGTTTCAGGGGGCCTCTACCCGTGGCTACACCTTC.

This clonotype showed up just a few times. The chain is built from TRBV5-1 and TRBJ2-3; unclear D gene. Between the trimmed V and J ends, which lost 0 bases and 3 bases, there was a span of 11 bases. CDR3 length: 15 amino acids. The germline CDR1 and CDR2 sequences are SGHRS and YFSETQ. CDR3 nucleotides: TGCGCCAGCAGCTTGGATCCGAGCGAAACAGATACGCAGTATTTT. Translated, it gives CASSLDPSETDTQYF.

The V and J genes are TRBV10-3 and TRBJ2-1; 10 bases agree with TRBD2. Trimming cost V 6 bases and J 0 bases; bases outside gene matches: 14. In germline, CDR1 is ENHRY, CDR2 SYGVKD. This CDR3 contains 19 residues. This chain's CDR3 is CAISDNSGLAESSYNEQFF. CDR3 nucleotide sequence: TGTGCCATCAGCGACAATTCAGGACTAGCGGAAAGCTCCTACAATGAGCAGTTCTTC.

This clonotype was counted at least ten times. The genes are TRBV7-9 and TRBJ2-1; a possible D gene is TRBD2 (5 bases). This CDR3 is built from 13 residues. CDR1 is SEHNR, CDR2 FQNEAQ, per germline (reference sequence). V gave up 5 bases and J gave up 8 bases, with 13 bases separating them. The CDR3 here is CASSLAEDYEQFF. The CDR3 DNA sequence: TGTGCCAGCAGCCTCGCGGAGGATTATGAGCAGTTCTTC.

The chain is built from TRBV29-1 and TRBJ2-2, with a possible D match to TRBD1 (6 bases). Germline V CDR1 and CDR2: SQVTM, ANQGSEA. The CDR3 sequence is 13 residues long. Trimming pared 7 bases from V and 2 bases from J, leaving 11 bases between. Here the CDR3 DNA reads TGCAGCGCCAAGGGACACAACACCGGGGAGCTGTTTTTT. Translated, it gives CSAKGHNTGELFF.

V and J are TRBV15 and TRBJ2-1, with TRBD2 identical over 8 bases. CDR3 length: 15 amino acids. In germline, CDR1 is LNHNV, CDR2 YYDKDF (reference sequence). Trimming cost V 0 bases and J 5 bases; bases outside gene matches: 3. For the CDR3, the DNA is TGTGCCACCAGCAGAGACGGGAGGGGGGACAATGAGCAGTTCTTC. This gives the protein CATSRDGRGDNEQFF.

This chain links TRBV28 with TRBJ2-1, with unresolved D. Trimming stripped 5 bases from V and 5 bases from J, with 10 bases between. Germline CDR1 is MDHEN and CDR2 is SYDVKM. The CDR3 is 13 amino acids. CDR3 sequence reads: CASSLLLDNEQFF. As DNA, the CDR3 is TGTGCCAGCAGTCTACTCCTCGACAATGAGCAGTTCTTC.

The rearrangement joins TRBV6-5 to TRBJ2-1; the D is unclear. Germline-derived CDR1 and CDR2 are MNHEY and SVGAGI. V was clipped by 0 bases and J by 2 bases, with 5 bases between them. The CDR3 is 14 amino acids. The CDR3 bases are TGTGCCAGCAGTTACTCGCAGGCCTACAATGAGCAGTTCTTC. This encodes CASSYSQAYNEQFF.

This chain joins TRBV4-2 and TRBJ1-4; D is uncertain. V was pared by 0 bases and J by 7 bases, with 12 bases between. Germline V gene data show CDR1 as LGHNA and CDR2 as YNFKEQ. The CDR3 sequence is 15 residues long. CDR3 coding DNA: TGTGCCAGCAGCCAAGATCGGCAGTCCAGTGAAAAACTGTTTTTT. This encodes CASSQDRQSSEKLFF.

This chain's CDR3 is CASSADHNQPQHF. CDR3 nucleotide sequence: TGTGCCAGCAGCGCGGATCACAATCAGCCCCAGCATTTT. This chain connects TRBV11-2 to TRBJ1-5, with D uncertain. The germline gives CDR1 SGHAT, CDR2 FQNNGV. CDR3 length: 13 amino acids. V was cut by 5 bases and J by 3 bases, with 8 bases left in between. The whole variable domain, filled in from reference TRBV11-2 and TRBJ1-5, reads EAGVAQSPRYKIIEKRQSVAFWCNPISGHATLYWYQQILGQGPKLLIQFQNNGVVDDSQLPKDRFSAERLKGVDSTLKIQPAKLEDSAVYLCASSADHNQPQHFGDGTRLSIL.